One and the same sample provided the 21 T cell receptor beta chains below, sequenced in a study of shared clonotypes between healthy human individuals. Naive CD8 isolation took CD45RO-negative cells positively selected for CCR7 and excluded terminally differentiated effector memory CD45RA+ cells. TCRdb's table, derived via immunoSEQ multiplex PCR, lists solely in-frame clones and lacks some. The data show around 2,000,000 clones, approximately 94% seen once. Sequencing was carried out using naive CD8+ T cells sorted from blood. Receptors were obtained from a man aged 18 to 29 in good health.

In the case of this clone: One end of the junction is discordant with germline, which a read error may explain. The chain is built from TRBV5-4 and TRBJ1-1; D is possibly TRBD1 (6 bases). The germline gives CDR1 SGHNT, CDR2 YYREEE (reference sequence). This CDR3 comprises 13 residues. In nucleotides, the CDR3 is TGTGCCAGCAGGTTGGGACAAGGCACTGAAGCTTTCTTT. This sequence encodes CASRLGQGTEAFF.

This chain uses TRBV7-6 with TRBJ2-1, with D maybe TRBD2 (5 bases). There are 11 residues in the CDR3. Germline-derived CDR1 and CDR2 are SGHVS and FNYEAQ. V shed 5 bases and J shed 9 bases, with 8 bases lying between them. The CDR3 loop is CASSPGGEQFF. The CDR3 bases are TGTGCCAGCAGCCCAGGAGGTGAGCAGTTCTTC.

V gene TRBV28 combines with J gene TRBJ2-7; perhaps TRBD2 as D (5 bases). This CDR3 is built from 15 residues. V lost 0 bases, J lost 0 bases, and 9 bases lay in between. Looked up from germline, CDR1 is MDHEN and CDR2 is SYDVKM. The CDR3 nucleotides are TGTGCCAGCAGTTTATGGTGGGAGAGCTCCTACGAGCAGTACTTC. Translation gives CASSLWWESSYEQYF.

This clone was picked up one time. This chain links TRBV4-1 with TRBJ2-1; TRBD2 aligns across 11 bases. The CDR3 contains 14 residues. The V gene's germline CDR1 is MGHRA and CDR2 YSYEKL. Unmatched junction bases numbered 6, after V lost 2 bases and J lost 12 bases. This CDR3 reads CASSQKSLAGGQFF. The CDR3 nucleotides are TGCGCCAGCAGCCAAAAGTCGCTAGCGGGGGGGCAGTTCTTC.

The V gene is TRBV5-4, the J gene TRBJ2-7; 9 bases agree with TRBD2. Germline V lookup: CDR1 SGHNT, CDR2 YYREEE (reference sequence). V dropped 5 bases and J dropped 0; count of bases not matched to a gene: 0. This CDR3 contains 13 residues. The CDR3 region has the DNA TGTGCCAGCAGGACTAGCGGCTCCTACGAGCAGTACTTC. Protein product: CASRTSGSYEQYF.

The chain has TRBV9 and TRBJ1-1; D gene ambiguous. Germline-derived CDR1 and CDR2 are SGDLS and YYNGEE. The V end lost 4 bases, the J end lost 4 bases, and 17 bases lay between the germline ends. The CDR3 has 15 residues. CDR3 sequence reads: CASSTGYIPATEAFF. The DNA for the CDR3 is TGTGCCAGCAGCACGGGTTATATTCCTGCCACTGAAGCTTTCTTT.

This clone was observed a single time. The chain joins TRBV4-3 to TRBJ1-1; unclear D gene. Between the trimmed V and J ends, which lost 4 bases and 0 bases, there was a span of 6 bases. Germline CDR1 LGHNA, CDR2 YSLEER. The CDR3 extends over 13 amino acids. CDR3 nucleotide sequence: TGCGCCAGCAGCCCGGCGGTGAACACTGAAGCTTTCTTT. It yields the protein CASSPAVNTEAFF.

As concerns this clone: The same CDR3 is also encoded by other DNA sequences in this sample. The chain carries TRBV7-9 and TRBJ2-5; D gene ambiguous. Between the trimmed V and J ends, which lost 1 base and 0 bases, there was a span of 6 bases. The CDR3 totals 14 residues. Germline-derived CDR1 and CDR2 are SEHNR and FQNEAQ (reference sequence). The CDR3 loop is CASSLDSYQETQYF. The CDR3 nucleotides are TGTGCCAGCAGCTTAGATAGCTACCAAGAGACCCAGTACTTC.

The chain has TRBV10-2 and TRBJ2-7; 15 nucleotides align to TRBD2. Germline values: CDR1 WSHSY, CDR2 SAAADI. The V gene end was trimmed by 2 bases and the J gene end by 0 bases; junction bases not matched to a gene: 2. The CDR3 length is 17 residues. The CDR3 DNA reads TGCGCCAGCAGTGAGGGGACTAGCGGGAGGTCCTCCTACGAGCAGTACTTC. Amino acid sequence: CASSEGTSGRSSYEQYF.

The chain couples TRBV28 to TRBJ2-7; 9 positions agree with TRBD1. J lost 1 base, V lost 7 bases, and 5 bases had no gene match. The CDR3 covers 14 residues. Germline V gene lookup returns CDR1 MDHEN and CDR2 SYDVKM. The CDR3 DNA reads TGTGCCAGCACCGAGACAGGGGGGTCCTACGAGCAGTACTTC. Its protein product is CASTETGGSYEQYF.

The CDR3 DNA reads as TGTGCCATCAGTGGTTCGGACGAGACCCAGTACTTC. As protein: CAISGSDETQYF. The chain is built from TRBV10-3 and TRBJ2-5; D not resolved. This CDR3 region has 12 residues. Germline CDR1 is ENHRY and CDR2 is SYGVKD. V lost 4 bases and J lost 5, with 8 bases in between.

The CDR3 region is CASSEGGNTEAFF. DNA for the CDR3: TGTGCCAGCAGCGAAGGAGGTAACACTGAAGCTTTCTTT. The rearrangement joins TRBV11-2 to TRBJ1-1; D gene unclear. Germline CDR1 SGHAT, CDR2 FQNNGV. The ends were cut back, 5 bases at V and 2 bases at J, with 9 bases in the middle. The CDR3 loop spans 13 amino acids.

CDR3 coding DNA: TGTGCCAGCAGCCTCAGGGATCTGAACACTGAAGCTTTCTTT. It codes for CASSLRDLNTEAFF. The V call is TRBV2, the J call TRBJ1-1; possible D gene TRBD1, 5 bases. V was cut by 6 bases and J by 0 bases, with 11 bases left in between. CDR3 size: 14 residues. The germline V gene has CDR1 SNHLY and CDR2 FYNNEI. Full variable domain (outside the CDR3, taken from reference TRBV2 and TRBJ1-1): EPEVTQTPSHQVTQMGQEVILRCVPISNHLYFYWYRQILGQKVEFLVSFYNNEISEKSEIFDDQFSVERPDGSNFTLKIRSTKLEDSAMYFCASSLRDLNTEAFFGQGTRLTVV.

Remarks on this clone: The same CDR3 arises from other DNA sequences in this sample as well. The genes are TRBV6-5 and TRBJ2-7; D gene ambiguous. CDR3 length: 13 amino acids. V gave up 2 bases and J gave up 6 bases, with 11 bases separating them. From germline, CDR1 is MNHEY and CDR2 SVGAGI. This chain's CDR3 is CASSYEGSGEQYF. CDR3 in DNA: TGTGCCAGCAGTTACGAAGGATCGGGCGAGCAGTACTTC.

Comments on this clone: This same CDR3 is encoded by further DNA sequences in the sample. This sequence joins TRBV10-3 and TRBJ2-7; D possibly uses TRBD1 or TRBD2 (5 bases each). The CDR3 sequence is 14 residues long. V lost 3 bases and J lost 0, with 9 bases in between. The V gene's germline CDR1 is ENHRY and CDR2 SYGVKD. This chain's CDR3 is CAISDPGSSYEQYF. In nucleotides, the CDR3 is TGTGCCATCAGTGACCCAGGGAGCTCCTACGAGCAGTACTTC.

This clone was found a few times. The rearrangement links TRBV7-8 to TRBJ1-6; no reliable D call. This CDR3 spans 15 amino acids. Germline assignment: CDR1 SGHVS and CDR2 FQNEAQ. The V gene lost 0 bases and the J gene lost 7 bases, with 10 bases spanning the gap. CDR3 sequence reads: CASSLALGNNSPLHF. The CDR3 nucleotides read TGTGCCAGCAGCTTAGCGTTAGGTAACAATTCACCCCTCCACTTT.

The J gene is TRBJ2-7, the V gene TRBV7-2; perhaps D is TRBD1 or TRBD2 (5 bases each). There are 15 residues in the CDR3. Trimming cost V 3 bases and J 0 bases, with 12 bases left between them. Germline V gene data show CDR1 as SGHTA and CDR2 as FQGNSA. The CDR3 loop is CASSLGDGFSYEQYF. CDR3 bases: TGTGCCAGCAGCTTGGGGGACGGGTTCTCCTACGAGCAGTACTTC.

This clone was recorded once. This sequence joins TRBV11-2 and TRBJ2-7; TRBD2 agrees at 7 bases. V dropped 4 bases and J dropped 0; count of bases not matched to a gene: 6. This CDR3 has 15 amino acids. Germline values: CDR1 SGHAT, CDR2 FQNNGV. CDR3 residues: CASSSERDFSYEQYF. The CDR3 DNA reads TGTGCCAGCAGCTCCGAGCGGGACTTCTCCTACGAGCAGTACTTC.

V gene TRBV6-6 combines with J gene TRBJ2-7; D uncertain. Germline values: CDR1 MNHNY, CDR2 SVGAGI (reference sequence). The germline V and J ends were trimmed by 0 bases and 10 bases, with 19 bases remaining between them. The CDR3 consists of 15 residues. The CDR3 sequence is CASSYSTEDANLQYF. The DNA of the CDR3 is TGTGCCAGCAGTTACTCGACCGAGGACGCGAACCTCCAGTACTTC.

This clone appeared a single time. This chain uses TRBV7-6 with TRBJ2-1; D perhaps matches TRBD2 (6 bases). This CDR3 is 16 amino acids long. Germline V gene data show CDR1 as SGHVS and CDR2 as FNYEAQ. V was shortened by 5 bases and J by 3 bases, with 17 bases between the two germline ends. The CDR3 bases are TGTGCCAGCAGCCCAACTGGCGGGGTACTCTACAATGAGCAGTTCTTC. This encodes CASSPTGGVLYNEQFF.

This chain links TRBV4-1 with TRBJ2-7; D might be TRBD2 (5 bases). The length of the CDR3 is 15 residues. The germline V and J ends were trimmed by 1 base and 5 bases, with 15 bases remaining between them. Germline V gives CDR1 MGHRA, CDR2 YSYEKL. The CDR3 bases are TGCGCCAGCAGCCAAGGGCAGAGGGCTGGCGACGAGCAGTACTTC. Amino acids: CASSQGQRAGDEQYF.